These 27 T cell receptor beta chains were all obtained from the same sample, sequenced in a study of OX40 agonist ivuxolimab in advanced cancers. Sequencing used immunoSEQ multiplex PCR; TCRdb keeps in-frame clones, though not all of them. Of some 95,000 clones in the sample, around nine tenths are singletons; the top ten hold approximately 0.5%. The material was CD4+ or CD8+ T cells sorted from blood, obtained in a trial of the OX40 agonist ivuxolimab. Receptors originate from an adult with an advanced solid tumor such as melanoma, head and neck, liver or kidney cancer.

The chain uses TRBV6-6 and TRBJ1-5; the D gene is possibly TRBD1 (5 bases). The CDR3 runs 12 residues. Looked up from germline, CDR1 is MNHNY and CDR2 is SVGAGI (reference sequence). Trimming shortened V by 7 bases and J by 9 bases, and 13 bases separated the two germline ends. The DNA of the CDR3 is TGTGCCAGCAAAAATGGGGGTGGGCCCCAGCATTTT. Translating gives CASKNGGGPQHF.

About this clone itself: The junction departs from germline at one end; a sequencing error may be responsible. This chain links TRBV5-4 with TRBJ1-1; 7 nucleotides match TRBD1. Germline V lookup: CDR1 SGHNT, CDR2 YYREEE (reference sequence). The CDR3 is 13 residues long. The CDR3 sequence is CASSVETGINTQF. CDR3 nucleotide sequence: TGTGCCAGCAGCGTCGAGACAGGGATCAACACCCAATTT. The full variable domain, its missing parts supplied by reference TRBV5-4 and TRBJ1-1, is ETGVTQSPTHLIKTRGQQVTLRCSSQSGHNTVSWYQQALGQGPQFIFQYYREEENGRGNFPPRFSGLQFPNYSSELNVNALELDDSALYLCASSVETGINTQFGQGTRLTVV.

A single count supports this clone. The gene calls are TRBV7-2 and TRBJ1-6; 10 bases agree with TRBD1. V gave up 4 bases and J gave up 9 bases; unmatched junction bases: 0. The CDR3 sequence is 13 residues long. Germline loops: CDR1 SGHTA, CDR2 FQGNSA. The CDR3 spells CASSWDRGSPLHF. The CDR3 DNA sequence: TGTGCCAGCAGCTGGGACAGGGGTTCACCCCTCCACTTT.

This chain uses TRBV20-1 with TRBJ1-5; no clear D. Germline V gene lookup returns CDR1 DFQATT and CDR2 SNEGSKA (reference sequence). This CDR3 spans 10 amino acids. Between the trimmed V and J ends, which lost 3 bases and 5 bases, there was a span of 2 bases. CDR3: CSASDQPQHF. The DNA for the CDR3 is TGCAGTGCTAGTGATCAGCCCCAGCATTTT.

The CDR3 DNA reads TGCAGCGCCCTGCTACCCCAGGAGAGCACTGAAGCTTTCTTT. The encoded protein is CSALLPQESTEAFF. This chain uses TRBV29-1 with TRBJ1-1, with no clear D. The germline V and J ends were trimmed by 7 bases and 4 bases, with 19 bases remaining between them. From germline, CDR1 is SQVTM and CDR2 ANQGSEA. The CDR3 sequence is 14 residues long.

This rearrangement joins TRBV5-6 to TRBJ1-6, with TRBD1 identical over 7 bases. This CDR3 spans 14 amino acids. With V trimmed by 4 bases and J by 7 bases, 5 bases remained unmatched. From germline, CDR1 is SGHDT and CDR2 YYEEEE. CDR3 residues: CASSRGTANSPLHF. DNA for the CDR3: TGTGCCAGCAGCCGAGGGACAGCCAATTCACCCCTCCACTTT.

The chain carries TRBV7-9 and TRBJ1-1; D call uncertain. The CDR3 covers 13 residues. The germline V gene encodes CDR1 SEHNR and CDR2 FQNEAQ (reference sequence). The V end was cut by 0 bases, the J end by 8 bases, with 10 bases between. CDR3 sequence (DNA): TGTGCCAGCAGCTTAGCTTCGGGGTCCGAAGCTTTCTTT. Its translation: CASSLASGSEAFF.

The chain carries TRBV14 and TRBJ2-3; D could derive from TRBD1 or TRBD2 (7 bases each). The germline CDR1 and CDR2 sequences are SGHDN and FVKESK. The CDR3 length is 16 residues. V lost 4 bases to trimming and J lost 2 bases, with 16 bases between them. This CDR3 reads CASSPRRGGDTDTQYF. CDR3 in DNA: TGTGCCAGCAGCCCCCGCAGGGGGGGGGACACAGATACGCAGTATTTT.

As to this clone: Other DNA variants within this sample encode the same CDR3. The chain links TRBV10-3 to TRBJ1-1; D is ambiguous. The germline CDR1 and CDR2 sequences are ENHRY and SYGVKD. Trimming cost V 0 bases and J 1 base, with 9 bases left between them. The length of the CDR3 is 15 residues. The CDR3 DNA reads TGTGCCATCAGTGAGTCCCGAACCAAGAACACTGAAGCTTTCTTT. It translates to CAISESRTKNTEAFF.

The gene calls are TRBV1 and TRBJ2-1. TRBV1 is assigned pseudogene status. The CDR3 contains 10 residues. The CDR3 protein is CTSRTGGQFF. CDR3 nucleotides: TGCACCAGCAGGACCGGTGGGCAGTTCTTC.

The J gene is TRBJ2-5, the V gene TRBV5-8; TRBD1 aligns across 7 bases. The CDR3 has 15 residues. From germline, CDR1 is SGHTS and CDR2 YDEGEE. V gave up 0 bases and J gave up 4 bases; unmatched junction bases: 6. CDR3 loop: CASSLGDSSGETQYF. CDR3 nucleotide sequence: TGTGCCAGCAGCTTGGGGGACAGTTCTGGAGAGACCCAGTACTTC.

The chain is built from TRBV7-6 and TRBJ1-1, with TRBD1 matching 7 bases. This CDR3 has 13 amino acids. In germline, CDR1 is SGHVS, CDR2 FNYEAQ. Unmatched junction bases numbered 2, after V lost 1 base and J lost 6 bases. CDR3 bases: TGTGCCAGCAGCTTAGTAGGGGGCGCTGAAGCTTTCTTT. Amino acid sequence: CASSLVGGAEAFF.

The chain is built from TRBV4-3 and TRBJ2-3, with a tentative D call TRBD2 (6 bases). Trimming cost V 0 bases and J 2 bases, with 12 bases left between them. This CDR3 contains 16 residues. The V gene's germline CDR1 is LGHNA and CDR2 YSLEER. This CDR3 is CASSQEGGANTDTQYF. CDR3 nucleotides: TGCGCCAGCAGCCAAGAGGGCGGGGCAAACACAGATACGCAGTATTTT.

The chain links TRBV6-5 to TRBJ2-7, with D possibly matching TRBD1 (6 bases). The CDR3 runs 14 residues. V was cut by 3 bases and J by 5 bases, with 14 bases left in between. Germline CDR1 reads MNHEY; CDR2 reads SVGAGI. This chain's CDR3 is CASSYSTGNHEQYF. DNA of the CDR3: TGTGCCAGCAGTTATTCAACAGGGAACCACGAGCAGTACTTC.

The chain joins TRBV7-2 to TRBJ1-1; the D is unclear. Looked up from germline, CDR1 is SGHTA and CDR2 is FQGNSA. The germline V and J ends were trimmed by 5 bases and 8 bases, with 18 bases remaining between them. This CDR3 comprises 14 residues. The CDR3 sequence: CASSQGYPYLEAFF. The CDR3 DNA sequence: TGTGCCAGCAGCCAAGGATACCCATACTTAGAAGCTTTCTTT. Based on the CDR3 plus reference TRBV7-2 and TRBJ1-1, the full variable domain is GAGVSQSPSNKVTEKGKDVELRCDPISGHTALYWYRQSLGQGLEFLIYFQGNSAPDKSGLPSDRFSAERTGGSVSTLTIQRTQQEDSAVYLCASSQGYPYLEAFFGQGTRLTVV.

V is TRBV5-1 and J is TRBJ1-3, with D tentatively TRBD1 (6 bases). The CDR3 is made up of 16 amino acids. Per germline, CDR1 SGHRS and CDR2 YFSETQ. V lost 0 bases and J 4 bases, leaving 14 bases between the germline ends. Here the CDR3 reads CASSLAGAGDGNTIYF. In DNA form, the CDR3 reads TGCGCCAGCAGCTTGGCCGGGGCAGGGGACGGAAACACCATATATTTT.

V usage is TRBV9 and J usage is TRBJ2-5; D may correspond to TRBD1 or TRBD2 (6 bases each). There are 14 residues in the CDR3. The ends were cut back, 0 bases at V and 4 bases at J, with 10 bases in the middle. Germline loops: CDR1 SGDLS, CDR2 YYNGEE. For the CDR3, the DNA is TGTGCCAGCAGCGTAGAGGGGGGAGGAGAGACCCAGTACTTC. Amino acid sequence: CASSVEGGGETQYF.

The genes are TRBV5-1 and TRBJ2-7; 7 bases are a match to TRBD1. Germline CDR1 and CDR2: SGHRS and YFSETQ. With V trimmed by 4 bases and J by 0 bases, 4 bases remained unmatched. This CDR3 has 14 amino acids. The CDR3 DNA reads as TGCGCCAGCAGCGGGACAGCGAGCTCCTACGAGCAGTACTTC. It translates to CASSGTASSYEQYF. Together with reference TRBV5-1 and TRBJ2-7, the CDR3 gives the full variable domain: KAGVTQTPRYLIKTRGQQVTLSCSPISGHRSVSWYQQTPGQGLQFLFEYFSETQRNKGNFPGRFSGRQFSNSRSEMNVSTLELGDSALYLCASSGTASSYEQYFGPGTRLTVT.

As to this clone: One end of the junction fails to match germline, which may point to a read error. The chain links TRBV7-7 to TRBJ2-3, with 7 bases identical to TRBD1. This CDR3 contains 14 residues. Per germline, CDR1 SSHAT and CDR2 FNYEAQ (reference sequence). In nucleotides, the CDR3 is TGTGCTAGCAGCTTAAGGGACAGTACAGATACGCAGTATTTT. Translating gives CASSLRDSTDTQYF.

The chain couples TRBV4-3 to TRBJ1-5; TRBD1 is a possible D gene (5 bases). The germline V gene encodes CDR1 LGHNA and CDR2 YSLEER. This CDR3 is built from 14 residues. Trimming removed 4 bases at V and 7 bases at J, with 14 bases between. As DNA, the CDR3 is TGCGCCAGCAGCCCATCCGGGGGGGACCAGCCCCAGCATTTT. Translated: CASSPSGGDQPQHF.

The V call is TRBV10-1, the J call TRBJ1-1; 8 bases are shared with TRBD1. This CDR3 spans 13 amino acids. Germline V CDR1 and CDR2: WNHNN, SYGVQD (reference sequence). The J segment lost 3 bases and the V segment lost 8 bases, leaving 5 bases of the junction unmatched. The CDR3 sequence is CASAQGADTEAFF. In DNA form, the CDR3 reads TGCGCCAGCGCTCAGGGGGCGGACACTGAAGCTTTCTTT.

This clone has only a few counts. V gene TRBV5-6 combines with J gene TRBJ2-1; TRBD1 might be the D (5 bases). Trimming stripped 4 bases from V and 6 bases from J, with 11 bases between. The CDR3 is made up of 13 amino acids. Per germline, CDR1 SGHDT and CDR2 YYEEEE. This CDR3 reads CASSRSDSNEQFF. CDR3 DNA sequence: TGTGCCAGCAGCCGAAGCGACAGCAATGAGCAGTTCTTC.

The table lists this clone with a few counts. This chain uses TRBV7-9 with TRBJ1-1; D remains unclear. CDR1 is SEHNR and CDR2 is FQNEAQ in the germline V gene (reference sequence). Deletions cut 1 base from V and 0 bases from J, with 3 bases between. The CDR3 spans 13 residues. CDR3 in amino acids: CASSLDMNTEAFF. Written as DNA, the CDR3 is TGTGCCAGCAGCTTAGACATGAACACTGAAGCTTTCTTT.

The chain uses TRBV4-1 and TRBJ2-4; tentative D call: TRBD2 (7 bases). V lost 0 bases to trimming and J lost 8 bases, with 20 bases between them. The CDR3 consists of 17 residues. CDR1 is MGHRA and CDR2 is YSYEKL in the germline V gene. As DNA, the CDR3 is TGCGCCAGCAGCCAAGAATGGACTGGGGGGGCCCACGACATTCAGTACTTC. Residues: CASSQEWTGGAHDIQYF.

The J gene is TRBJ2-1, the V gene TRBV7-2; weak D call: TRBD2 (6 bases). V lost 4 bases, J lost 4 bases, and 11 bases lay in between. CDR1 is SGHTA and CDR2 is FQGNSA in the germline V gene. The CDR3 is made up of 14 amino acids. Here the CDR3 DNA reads TGTGCCAGCAGCTCCTACGGGGGTTACAATGAGCAGTTCTTC. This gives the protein CASSSYGGYNEQFF.

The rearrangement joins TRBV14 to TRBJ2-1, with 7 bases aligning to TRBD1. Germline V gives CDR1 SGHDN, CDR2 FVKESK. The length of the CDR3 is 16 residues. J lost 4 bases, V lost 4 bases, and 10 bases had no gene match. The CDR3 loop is CASSLRRGQIYNEQFF. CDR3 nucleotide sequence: TGTGCCAGCAGCCTCCGCCGGGGACAGATTTACAATGAGCAGTTCTTC.

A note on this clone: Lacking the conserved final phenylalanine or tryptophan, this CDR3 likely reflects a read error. CDR3 DNA sequence: TGTGCCAGCAGCCCGGGCGGGGGCTCCTATAATTCACCCCTCCACCTT. Its translation: CASSPGGGSYNSPLHL. The chain employs TRBV7-8 and TRBJ1-6, with D perhaps TRBD1 (5 bases). The length of the CDR3 is 16 residues. From germline, CDR1 is SGHVS and CDR2 FQNEAQ. Between the trimmed V and J ends, which lost 5 bases and 0 bases, there was a span of 11 bases.